The clone carrying this T cell receptor (beta chain) showed up just a few times. Its antigen is unidentified. The sample originates from a study of identical twins. General study points: The authors noted that invariant MAIT and iNKT cells could partly confound zero-insertion analyses. Conclusions were drawn cross-sectionally by statistical analysis, without following the same donors. In monozygotic twins, models underestimated the sharing of out-of-frame TCR alpha.

One entry per CDR3 protein, called by TCRdb with MiXCR from the 5' RACE reads. The repertoire holds some 660,000 distinct CDR3 sequences, with 8.6% as singletons. The CDR3 runs 16 residues. CDR1 and CDR2 (germline): SGHVS, FQNEAQ. Trimming left V 5 bases short and J 0 bases short, with 16 bases between. The sample was also linked to a second study, of yellow fever vaccine responses in identical twins.

Sequenced: PBMCs. This clonotype was obtained from a woman under 30 in good health. V usage is TRBV7-8 and J usage is TRBJ2-5; perhaps TRBD2 as D (5 bases). This CDR3 is CASSTLGDYHQETQYF. CDR3 nucleotides: TGTGCCAGCAGCACGCTAGGTGACTATCACCAAGAGACCCAGTACTTC. The full variable domain, in which reference TRBV7-8 and TRBJ2-5 provide the parts outside the CDR3, is GAGVSQSPRYKVAKRGQDVALRCDPISGHVSLFWYQQALGQGPEFLTYFQNEAQLDKSGLPSDRFFAERPEGSVSTLKIQRTQQEDSAVYLCASSTLGDYHQETQYFGPGTRLLVL.